This passage covers 28 T cell receptor beta chains from one sample sequenced in a study of blood T cell repertoires in COVID-19. Sequencing used immunoSEQ multiplex PCR; TCRdb keeps in-frame clones, though not all of them. The data hold tens of thousands of clones, with more than 65% observed a single time. Sequencing was performed on peripheral blood. These receptors came from a woman in her forties or fifties with acute or convalescent COVID-19.

The V and J genes are TRBV4-1 and TRBJ1-3; 7 positions agree with TRBD1. J was trimmed by 0 bases and V by 1 base; bases with no gene match: 9. Looked up from germline, CDR1 is MGHRA and CDR2 is YSYEKL. The CDR3 is made up of 18 amino acids. CDR3 loop: CASSQGGQAASSGNTIYF. CDR3 in DNA: TGCGCCAGCAGCCAAGGAGGACAGGCCGCCTCCTCTGGAAACACCATATATTTT.

The V and J genes are TRBV10-2 and TRBJ2-1, with unresolved D. The CDR3 contains 15 residues. Germline-derived CDR1 and CDR2 are WSHSY and SAAADI. Trimming removed 10 bases at V and 2 bases at J, with 18 bases between. As DNA, the CDR3 is TGCGCCACTTCGGGTGGCGGTCCCGCCTACAATGAGCAGTTCTTC. Its translation is CATSGGGPAYNEQFF.

V gene TRBV3-1 (or the pseudogene TRBV3-2) combines with J gene TRBJ1-2, with TRBD1 matching 7 bases. The germline V gene has CDR1 LGHDT and CDR2 YNNKEL (reference sequence). The junction had 7 bases not matched to a gene; V was cut back by 0 bases and J by 0 bases. The CDR3 is 17 amino acids. The CDR3 loop reads CASSQDKGTVANYGYTF. The CDR3 bases are TGTGCCAGCAGCCAAGATAAGGGGACAGTCGCTAACTATGGCTACACCTTC.

V and J are TRBV7-3 and TRBJ1-1; no clear D. The CDR3 has 13 residues. The V end lost 6 bases, the J end lost 5 bases, and 13 bases lay between the germline ends. The germline gives CDR1 SGHTA, CDR2 FQGTGA. CDR3 nucleotides: TGTGCCAGCAGTCCCGACGGAGGGACTGAAGCTTTCTTT. Its protein product is CASSPDGGTEAFF.

This chain connects TRBV3-1 (or the pseudogene TRBV3-2) to TRBJ2-7; D is perhaps TRBD2 (6 bases). CDR3 size: 15 residues. Germline V gene data show CDR1 as LGHDT and CDR2 as YNNKEL (reference sequence). The V end lost 3 bases, the J end lost 5 bases, and 17 bases lay between the germline ends. For the CDR3, the DNA is TGTGCCAGCAGCCAGGCTTCAGTAGCGGTAAACGAGCAGTACTTC. It is translated as CASSQASVAVNEQYF.

This clone has only one observation. The chain joins TRBV24-1 to TRBJ1-4; D is undetermined. There are 11 residues in the CDR3. V was shortened by 8 bases and J by 11 bases, with 11 bases between the two germline ends. CDR1 is KGHDR, CDR2 SFDVKD, per germline. This chain's CDR3 is CATKDEEKLFF. The CDR3, as DNA: TGTGCCACCAAAGACGAGGAGAAACTGTTTTTT.

The chain carries TRBV6-5 and TRBJ1-5; D uncertain. Between the trimmed V and J ends, which lost 6 bases and 3 bases, there was a span of 9 bases. Germline CDR1 is MNHEY and CDR2 is SVGAGI. CDR3 length: 13 residues. Here the CDR3 DNA reads TGTGCCAGCAGACTCGACACCAATCAGCCCCAGCATTTT. Translated: CASRLDTNQPQHF.

The genes are TRBV5-1 and TRBJ2-1, with 11 bases that match TRBD2. CDR1 SGHRS and CDR2 YFSETQ come from the germline V gene. This CDR3 spans 15 amino acids. The J segment lost 15 bases and the V segment lost 0 bases, leaving 11 bases of the junction unmatched. The CDR3 DNA sequence: TGCGCCAGCAGCTTGGTGCTAGCGGGGGGCCAGCCCGGGTTCTTC. This gives the protein CASSLVLAGGQPGFF.

The J gene is TRBJ2-1, the V gene TRBV5-1; a possible D gene is TRBD2 (5 bases). CDR3 size: 16 residues. Germline V CDR1 and CDR2: SGHRS, YFSETQ. V was pared by 5 bases and J by 1 base, with 16 bases between. The CDR3 region is CASRGNEGFSYNEQFF. DNA of the CDR3: TGCGCCAGCAGGGGTAACGAGGGATTTTCCTACAATGAGCAGTTCTTC.

The V gene is TRBV7-6, the J gene TRBJ2-2; 11 bases line up with TRBD2. Germline V gene data show CDR1 as SGHVS and CDR2 as FNYEAQ. Trimming took 6 bases from V and 8 from J; bases not matched to a gene: 8. The CDR3 has 15 residues. The DNA for the CDR3 is TGTGCCAGCAGGGCTGGGACTAGCGGAAGGGGGGAGCTGTTTTTT. Translated: CASRAGTSGRGELFF.

This chain joins TRBV19 and TRBJ2-3; 7 nucleotides align to TRBD2. V shed 4 bases, J shed 3 bases, and the junction held 7 bases outside the gene matches. CDR1 and CDR2 from the germline V gene are LNHDA and SQIVND (reference sequence). The CDR3 extends over 15 amino acids. The CDR3 here is CASSTQRGLTDTQYF. In DNA, the CDR3 is TGTGCCAGTAGTACGCAGCGGGGTTTGACAGATACGCAGTATTTT.

This clone has only a few counts. The CDR3 loop is CASSLDVGGGGWRGYTF. CDR3 in DNA: TGTGCCAGCAGCTTAGATGTGGGAGGAGGAGGGTGGCGGGGCTACACCTTC. The chain combines TRBV11-2 with TRBJ1-2, with no clear D. The germline V gene encodes CDR1 SGHAT and CDR2 FQNNGV. Trimming took 0 bases from V and 8 from J, leaving 22 bases between them. The CDR3 consists of 17 residues.

This chain connects TRBV28 to TRBJ2-4; maybe TRBD2 (5 bases). The CDR3 is made up of 11 amino acids. CDR1 is MDHEN, CDR2 SYDVKM, per germline. V was trimmed by 5 bases and J by 8 bases, leaving 7 bases between them. The CDR3 sequence is CASSVGDIQYF. CDR3 DNA: TGTGCCAGCAGTGTCGGGGACATTCAGTACTTC.

The genes are TRBV19 and TRBJ2-2, with 7 bases lining up with TRBD1. CDR3 size: 15 residues. V lost 8 bases to trimming and J lost 0 bases; unmatched junction nucleotides: 6. The germline gives CDR1 LNHDA, CDR2 SQIVND (reference sequence). DNA of the CDR3: TGTGCCAGTGCCACGGGACAGACGAACACCGGGGAGCTGTTTTTT. This gives the protein CASATGQTNTGELFF.

The rearrangement joins TRBV5-1 to TRBJ1-6; a possible D gene is TRBD1 (6 bases). Deletions cut 4 bases from V and 7 bases from J, with 9 bases between. Germline V CDR1 and CDR2: SGHRS, YFSETQ. There are 13 residues in the CDR3. In DNA form, the CDR3 reads TGCGCCAGCAGCGGCAGGGGCAATTCACCCCTCCACTTT. Its translation is CASSGRGNSPLHF.

The chain uses TRBV5-1 and TRBJ2-7; D might be TRBD2 (5 bases). Deletions cut 4 bases from V and 3 bases from J, with 14 bases between. The V gene's germline CDR1 is SGHRS and CDR2 YFSETQ. This CDR3 region has 14 residues. DNA of the CDR3: TGCGCCAGCAGCCTGTCCGGGATCTTCTACGAGCAGTACTTC. As protein: CASSLSGIFYEQYF.

The chain uses TRBV5-5 and TRBJ2-7, with 7 nucleotides matching TRBD2. The CDR3 consists of 13 residues. J was trimmed by 6 bases and V by 4 bases; bases with no gene match: 7. Per the germline V gene, CDR1 is SGHKS and CDR2 is YYEKEE (reference sequence). The CDR3 loop reads CASSPVGGIEQYF. CDR3 bases: TGTGCCAGCAGCCCCGTCGGGGGGATCGAGCAGTACTTC.

The chain joins TRBV27 to TRBJ2-7; the D is unclear. CDR1 and CDR2 (germline): MNHEY, SMNVEV (reference sequence). V was trimmed by 0 bases and J by 0 bases, leaving 6 bases between them. The CDR3 contains 14 residues. Written as DNA, the CDR3 is TGTGCCAGCAGTTTATCTGGAGTCTCCTACGAGCAGTACTTC. Translating it yields CASSLSGVSYEQYF.

The genes are TRBV19 and TRBJ2-5; D is unclear. Germline loops: CDR1 LNHDA, CDR2 SQIVND (reference sequence). The V end lost 2 bases, the J end lost 0 bases, and 4 bases lay between the germline ends. This CDR3 comprises 13 residues. The CDR3 DNA sequence: TGTGCCAGTAGTATAAGCCACCAAGAGACCCAGTACTTC. Translated, it gives CASSISHQETQYF.

This sequence joins TRBV6-2 or TRBV6-3 and TRBJ2-5; perhaps TRBD2 as D (6 bases). Germline CDR1 MNHEY, CDR2 SVGEGT. This CDR3 contains 14 residues. Trimming removed 3 bases from V and 5 bases from J, with 13 bases in between. The CDR3 spells CASSYGGLGETQYF. The CDR3, as DNA: TGTGCCAGCAGTTATGGGGGGTTGGGGGAGACCCAGTACTTC.

The chain employs TRBV5-1 and TRBJ2-1; 7 nucleotides match TRBD2. The CDR3 length is 16 residues. CDR1 is SGHRS and CDR2 is YFSETQ in the germline V gene. Losses at the gene ends were 1 base for V and 7 bases for J; bases not matched to a gene: 11. The CDR3 region has the DNA TGCGCCAGCAGCTTGTCTCCTTTTTCCGGGAGGAATGAGCAGTTCTTC. This sequence encodes CASSLSPFSGRNEQFF.

This chain connects TRBV28 to TRBJ1-2; 9 bases are shared with TRBD1. V lost 5 bases, J lost 4 bases, and 5 bases stayed unmatched. The CDR3 is 14 residues long. Per germline, CDR1 MDHEN and CDR2 SYDVKM. The CDR3 DNA reads as TGTGCCAGCAGTCCACAGGGGGCTCTCTATGGCTACACCTTC. It encodes CASSPQGALYGYTF.

The V and J genes are TRBV11-2 and TRBJ1-6, with 7 bases identical to TRBD1. CDR3 length equals 16 residues. V lost 0 bases, J lost 4 bases, and 3 bases stayed unmatched. CDR1 SGHAT and CDR2 FQNNGV come from the germline V gene. In DNA, the CDR3 is TGTGCCAGCAGCTTAGACCGGGACAGATATAATTCACCCCTCCACTTT. Its protein product is CASSLDRDRYNSPLHF. Based on the CDR3 plus reference TRBV11-2 and TRBJ1-6, the full variable domain is EAGVAQSPRYKIIEKRQSVAFWCNPISGHATLYWYQQILGQGPKLLIQFQNNGVVDDSQLPKDRFSAERLKGVDSTLKIQPAKLEDSAVYLCASSLDRDRYNSPLHFGNGTRLTVT.

V is TRBV5-1 and J is TRBJ1-1; D is unresolved. The ends were cut back, 4 bases at V and 2 bases at J, with 12 bases in the middle. This CDR3 region has 14 residues. Germline CDR1 is SGHRS and CDR2 is YFSETQ. The CDR3 DNA sequence: TGCGCCAGCAGCGCCCGGACTGTTAACACTGAAGCTTTCTTT. Translating it yields CASSARTVNTEAFF.

The J gene is TRBJ2-7, the V gene TRBV6-1, with 7 bases identical to TRBD1. Trimming at V came to 2 bases and at J to 8 bases, leaving 6 bases not matched to a gene. The germline V gene has CDR1 MNHNS and CDR2 SASEGT. This CDR3 contains 13 residues. This CDR3 is CASSEILRGQQYF. The CDR3 nucleotides are TGTGCCAGCAGTGAAATATTAAGGGGGCAGCAGTACTTC.

The chain combines TRBV5-5 with TRBJ2-3; no definite D call. Germline CDR1 is SGHKS and CDR2 is YYEKEE (reference sequence). The CDR3 spans 15 residues. Trimming took off 3 bases at V and 2 bases at J, with 13 bases between the two ends. DNA for the CDR3: TGTGCCAGCAGCTCCTCCCTACGTCCCACAGATACGCAGTATTTT. It is translated as CASSSSLRPTDTQYF.

The chain joins TRBV11-2 to TRBJ1-1, with 10 bases identical to TRBD1. Germline assignment: CDR1 SGHAT and CDR2 FQNNGV. Trimming took 6 bases from V and 4 from J; bases not matched to a gene: 2. The CDR3 has 13 residues. The CDR3 spells CASSRTGGTEAFF. The CDR3 nucleotides are TGTGCCAGCAGTAGGACAGGGGGCACTGAAGCTTTCTTT.

The chain is built from TRBV6-4 and TRBJ1-4; 7 bases map to TRBD1. Looked up from germline, CDR1 is MRHNA and CDR2 is SNTAGT. Trimming cost V 4 bases and J 6 bases; bases outside gene matches: 11. This CDR3 has 16 residues. DNA of the CDR3: TGTGCCAGCAGTGTCCCCCGACAGGGTGTAGATGAAAAACTGTTTTTT. It specifies CASSVPRQGVDEKLFF.